This T cell receptor beta chain was captured in a study of CD8+ T cells in alopecia areata. This clone has just a few counts. The germline V gene encodes CDR1 LGHNA and CDR2 YNFKEQ. The CDR3 extends over 19 amino acids. Trimming removed 1 base from V and 3 bases from J; junction bases left unmatched: 10. cDNA reverse transcribed from extracted RNA served as the sequencing template. Some clones are missing from TCRdb's copy, which holds only in-frame ones; the method was immunoSEQ multiplex PCR. The sample records about 190,000 clones, approximately 56% being singletons. Specified treatment: oral pan-JAK inhibitor, 5-10 mg twice daily.

Here the sequenced sample was CD4+ T cells sorted from blood, taken at week 4, from a patient treated with tofacitinib. V gene TRBV4-2 combines with J gene TRBJ2-5, with TRBD2 matching over 14 bases. The receptor was derived from a human donor with alopecia areata. CDR3 sequence (DNA): TGTGCCAGCAGCCAAGCAGGGACTAGCGGGAGTGGCATCAAAGAGACCCAGTACTTC. Translating it yields CASSQAGTSGSGIKETQYF.